This paragraph reports one T cell receptor beta chain. The antigen remains unidentified. The data are from a study of monozygotic twins with cystic fibrosis. Study-wide background: With around 14 PCR cycles, barcoded libraries came from roughly 3 micrograms of fragmented DNA.

V lost 5 bases and J lost 5, with 14 bases in between. There are 14 residues in the CDR3. CDR1 and CDR2 from the germline V gene are SGHAT and FQNNGV. Profiled with immunoSEQ multiplex PCR; TCRdb holds only in-frame clones, not every one. This table holds 34,000 or so clones, around 90% found once. Study findings and constraints: Nucleotide-identical clonotype sharing was significantly higher within monozygotic CF twin pairs than between unrelated CF individuals. Co-twins had the most similar V usage for 13 of 16 pairs, J for 8.

V and J are TRBV11-2 and TRBJ2-3, with a tentative D call TRBD2 (5 bases). Sequencing used blood. This clonotype was sampled from a girl aged 2-10 years with cystic fibrosis. The CDR3 bases are TGTGCCAGCAGCCCTCGGACTCTAGGAGATACGCAGTATTTT. Translating it yields CASSPRTLGDTQYF. The full variable domain, with the rest looked up from reference TRBV11-2 and TRBJ2-3, is EAGVAQSPRYKIIEKRQSVAFWCNPISGHATLYWYQQILGQGPKLLIQFQNNGVVDDSQLPKDRFSAERLKGVDSTLKIQPAKLEDSAVYLCASSPRTLGDTQYFGPGTRLTVL.